This entry lists 32 T cell receptor beta chains sequenced from one sample in a study of T-cell memory formation after mild COVID-19. TCRdb re-called the 5' RACE reads with MiXCR, one entry per CDR3 protein. This repertoire shows around 450,000 distinct CDR3 sequences, 20% to 25% found once; its top ten account for around 8.1%. Material for sequencing was PBMCs or a T cell subset sorted from them (not recorded which). These receptors were obtained from an adult woman who had mild COVID-19 (a few samples of this study predate the infection). Cell type and time point are not known.

The V and J genes are TRBV27 and TRBJ1-1; weak D call: TRBD1 (5 bases). The germline V gene encodes CDR1 MNHEY and CDR2 SMNVEV (reference sequence). The CDR3 contains 16 residues. V was cut by 2 bases and J by 0 bases, with 13 bases left in between. CDR3 region: CASSLRRGLLNTEAFF. Written as DNA, the CDR3 is TGTGCCAGCAGTTTACGTCGGGGGTTGCTGAACACTGAAGCTTTCTTT.

This clonotype was observed a few times. The chain uses TRBV20-1 and TRBJ2-2, with D possibly being TRBD2 (6 bases). Germline CDR1 reads DFQATT; CDR2 reads SNEGSKA (reference sequence). The V and J ends lost 0 bases and 1 base respectively, with 12 bases between them. The CDR3 is made up of 16 amino acids. Here the CDR3 DNA reads TGCAGTGCTAGAGATCCGCGGCGGGGGAACACCGGGGAGCTGTTTTTT. Residues: CSARDPRRGNTGELFF.

This clonotype was recorded a few times. The chain is built from TRBV29-1 and TRBJ2-3; 7 bases are a match to TRBD1. V lost 7 bases, J lost 2 bases, and 6 bases stayed unmatched. This CDR3 is 13 amino acids long. Germline loops: CDR1 SQVTM, CDR2 ANQGSEA. The CDR3 DNA is TGCAGCGATCGGGACAGCCTCACAGATACGCAGTATTTT. Translated: CSDRDSLTDTQYF.

The gene calls are TRBV11-3 and TRBJ2-1; TRBD2 agrees at 8 bases. This CDR3 has 17 amino acids. The germline V gene encodes CDR1 SGHNT and CDR2 YENEEA. V lost 5 bases and J lost 1; bases outside the gene matches: 10. The CDR3 DNA reads TGTGCCAGCAGCCCAAGGGGAGCGGGGGCGTCCTACAATGAGCAGTTCTTC. This gives the protein CASSPRGAGASYNEQFF.

The table lists this clonotype with a few counts. This chain joins TRBV9 and TRBJ2-2; D is perhaps TRBD2 (6 bases). The ends were cut back, 4 bases at V and 6 bases at J, with 19 bases in the middle. The CDR3 totals 16 residues. Germline CDR1 and CDR2: SGDLS and YYNGEE. In nucleotides, the CDR3 is TGTGCCAGCAGCTCCCGTACGACGGGGGTAGCCGGGGAGCTGTTTTTT. Its protein product is CASSSRTTGVAGELFF.

There are a few counts of this clonotype. The chain employs TRBV5-5 and TRBJ1-6, with D perhaps TRBD1 (5 bases). This CDR3 has 12 residues. V lost 0 bases and J 14 bases, leaving 9 bases between the germline ends. CDR1 SGHKS and CDR2 YYEKEE come from the germline V gene (reference sequence). CDR3 protein: CASSLGGAALHF. DNA for the CDR3: TGTGCCAGCAGCTTGGGGGGCGCGGCCCTCCACTTT.

The chain is built from TRBV12-3 or TRBV12-4 and TRBJ2-7; 8 nucleotides line up with TRBD2. This CDR3 comprises 13 residues. After removal of 3 bases from V and 6 bases from J, the junction contained 4 bases not matched to a gene. CDR3 amino acids: CASSFKRGGEQYF. The CDR3, as DNA: TGTGCCAGCAGTTTTAAACGGGGGGGCGAGCAGTACTTC.

The chain couples TRBV18 to TRBJ1-1; maybe TRBD1 (5 bases). This CDR3 region has 13 residues. V lost 5 bases and J 3 bases, leaving 10 bases between the germline ends. The germline gives CDR1 KGHSH, CDR2 LQKENI. The CDR3 DNA follows: TGTGCCAGCTCAGTCCGGGACTACACTGAAGCTTTCTTT. Translating it yields CASSVRDYTEAFF.

This clonotype was picked up a small number of times. The V gene is TRBV7-9, the J gene TRBJ1-2; 8 positions match TRBD1. The junction had 3 bases not matched to a gene; V was cut back by 3 bases and J by 0 bases. CDR1 and CDR2 (germline): SEHNR, FQNEAQ (reference sequence). The CDR3 covers 15 residues. DNA for the CDR3: TGTGCCAGCAGCTTCTGGACAGGGCCTAACTATGGCTACACCTTC. Translated, it gives CASSFWTGPNYGYTF.

This clonotype has only one observation. The chain couples TRBV12-3 or TRBV12-4 to TRBJ2-5; 8 bases match TRBD1. V was clipped by 5 bases and J by 5 bases; unmatched bases: 7. This CDR3 comprises 14 residues. The DNA of the CDR3 is TGTGCCAGCAGTCCCCGGACAGGGTACGAGACCCAGTACTTC. Protein: CASSPRTGYETQYF.

This clonotype showed up just once. The chain uses TRBV7-2 and TRBJ1-5; D ambiguous. The CDR3 contains 14 residues. Trimming shortened V by 2 bases and J by 9 bases, and 14 bases separated the two germline ends. The germline V gene has CDR1 SGHTA and CDR2 FQGNSA. This chain's CDR3 is CASSLSQATGPQHF. The CDR3 nucleotides read TGTGCCAGCAGCTTAAGTCAGGCAACGGGGCCCCAGCATTTT.

The rearrangement joins TRBV29-1 to TRBJ2-7; D may be TRBD1 (6 bases). Germline V gene lookup returns CDR1 SQVTM and CDR2 ANQGSEA. The CDR3 loop spans 14 amino acids. Trimming removed 0 bases at V and 2 bases at J, with 11 bases between. This CDR3 reads CSVEDQDRAYEQYF. The CDR3, as DNA: TGCAGCGTTGAAGATCAGGACAGAGCCTACGAGCAGTACTTC.

The chain is built from TRBV20-1 and TRBJ1-5; 7 nucleotides line up with TRBD1. V lost 4 bases to trimming and J lost 7 bases; unmatched junction nucleotides: 13. This CDR3 has 15 amino acids. From germline, CDR1 is DFQATT and CDR2 SNEGSKA (reference sequence). CDR3 bases: TGCAGTGCTAATCAGGGGGAACGGAAGAGCCAGCCCCAGCATTTT. It encodes CSANQGERKSQPQHF.

This clonotype was seen only a few times. The chain joins TRBV5-1 to TRBJ2-5; 8 nucleotides agree with TRBD2. This CDR3 is built from 17 residues. The germline CDR1 and CDR2 sequences are SGHRS and YFSETQ. The V and J ends lost 4 bases and 0 bases, in that order; junction bases with no gene match: 11. As DNA, the CDR3 is TGCGCCAGCAGCCCTCCATTAGCGGGACTATACCAAGAGACCCAGTACTTC. Translated: CASSPPLAGLYQETQYF.

This clonotype was counted between two and nine times. This chain links TRBV3-1 with TRBJ1-2; D might be TRBD1 (5 bases). The CDR3 spans 11 residues. The germline CDR1 and CDR2 sequences are LGHDT and YNNKEL (reference sequence). Deletions cut 8 bases from V and 6 bases from J, with 10 bases between. CDR3 nucleotide sequence: TGTGCCAGCGGCCCGGGACATGGCTACACCTTC. It translates to CASGPGHGYTF.

The chain joins TRBV7-9 to TRBJ2-3, with 12 bases aligning to TRBD2. CDR3 length equals 22 residues. V was clipped by 4 bases and J by 2 bases; unmatched bases: 22. The germline V gene has CDR1 SEHNR and CDR2 FQNEAQ (reference sequence). In DNA form, the CDR3 reads TGTGCCAGCAGCTCACCCGACCTGACTAGCGGGGGAGGGGGGGCACACACAGATACGCAGTATTTT. It yields the protein CASSSPDLTSGGGGAHTDTQYF.

The chain employs TRBV4-2 and TRBJ2-1; D not certain. The CDR3 is 15 residues long. V lost 3 bases, J lost 1 base, and 10 bases lay in between. In germline, CDR1 is LGHNA, CDR2 YNFKEQ. Here the CDR3 reads CASSHLSNSYNEQFF. The CDR3 coding sequence is TGTGCCAGCAGCCACCTTAGTAATTCCTACAATGAGCAGTTCTTC.

In its sample, this clonotype was seen a few times. This chain links TRBV12-3 or TRBV12-4 with TRBJ2-7; the D gene is possibly TRBD1 (5 bases). The CDR3 spans 15 residues. Trimming shortened V by 0 bases and J by 2 bases, and 11 bases separated the two germline ends. The CDR3 region is CASSLAGLTTYEQYF. CDR3 nucleotide sequence: TGTGCCAGCAGTTTAGCGGGGCTGACAACCTACGAGCAGTACTTC.

The chain carries TRBV29-1 and TRBJ2-1; perhaps TRBD2 as D (6 bases). CDR3 length equals 16 residues. Deletions cut 4 bases from V and 5 bases from J, with 21 bases between. Germline assignment: CDR1 SQVTM and CDR2 ANQGSEA. The CDR3 is CSVVEWGGTPHNEQFF. The CDR3 bases are TGCAGCGTTGTAGAATGGGGAGGCACCCCCCACAATGAGCAGTTCTTC.

This clonotype was counted ten times or more. V is TRBV7-2 and J is TRBJ2-1; a possible D gene is TRBD2 (6 bases). This CDR3 is built from 13 residues. Trimming left V 3 bases short and J 9 bases short, with 12 bases between. Per the germline V gene, CDR1 is SGHTA and CDR2 is FQGNSA. The CDR3 region has the DNA TGTGCCAGCAGCTTTCGGGAGACTAGTGAGCAGTTCTTC. This translates into CASSFRETSEQFF. Filled out from reference TRBV7-2 and TRBJ2-1, the complete variable domain reads GAGVSQSPSNKVTEKGKDVELRCDPISGHTALYWYRQSLGQGLEFLIYFQGNSAPDKSGLPSDRFSAERTGGSVSTLTIQRTQQEDSAVYLCASSFRETSEQFFGPGTRLTVL.

This clonotype was counted between two and nine times. The rearrangement links TRBV6-4 to TRBJ2-1; TRBD2 matches 10 bases. The ends lost 4 bases at V and 5 bases at J; junction bases unmatched: 2. Germline V gene lookup returns CDR1 MRHNA and CDR2 SNTAGT. The CDR3 spans 14 residues. The CDR3 region has the DNA TGTGCCAGCAGTGGACTAGCGGGCAACAATGAGCAGTTCTTC. Its translation is CASSGLAGNNEQFF.

The chain combines TRBV20-1 with TRBJ2-5, with D perhaps given as TRBD1 or TRBD2 (6 bases each). Germline values: CDR1 DFQATT, CDR2 SNEGSKA (reference sequence). The CDR3 spans 13 residues. V was shortened by 2 bases and J by 5 bases, with 12 bases between the two germline ends. CDR3 DNA: TGCAGTGCTAGAATAGGGGGGCCTGAGACCCAGTACTTC. Translated: CSARIGGPETQYF.

In this sample, this clonotype turned up a few times. CDR3 in amino acids: CSVSGETQYF. The CDR3 DNA reads as TGCAGCGTTTCCGGGGAGACCCAGTACTTC. This chain connects TRBV29-1 to TRBJ2-5, with unresolved D. Germline V gives CDR1 SQVTM, CDR2 ANQGSEA. V lost 5 bases and J lost 5, with 6 bases in between. This CDR3 contains 10 residues.

This clonotype was detected many times. The V and J genes are TRBV18 and TRBJ1-1, with D perhaps matching TRBD1 (5 bases). V gave up 4 bases and J gave up 1 base, with 13 bases separating them. CDR3 size: 15 residues. CDR1 KGHSH and CDR2 LQKENI come from the germline V gene. The CDR3 nucleotides are TGTGCCAGCTCACTCCTATCCGGGGGGAACACTGAAGCTTTCTTT. Protein sequence: CASSLLSGGNTEAFF.

This clonotype was observed at least ten times. This chain connects TRBV5-1 to TRBJ2-7; a possible D gene is TRBD1 (7 bases). CDR1 is SGHRS, CDR2 YFSETQ, per germline. V was pared by 3 bases and J by 3 bases, with 13 bases between. There are 14 residues in the CDR3. CDR3 DNA: TGCGCCAGCAGCTCGGGGGACAGCATCTACGAGCAGTACTTC. This sequence encodes CASSSGDSIYEQYF.

The V and J genes are TRBV5-1 and TRBJ2-1, with a tentative D call TRBD2 (6 bases). The germline V gene has CDR1 SGHRS and CDR2 YFSETQ. This CDR3 region has 18 residues. The V end lost 2 bases, the J end lost 4 bases, and 22 bases lay between the germline ends. The CDR3 loop reads CASSLGGSYTDFYNEQFF. CDR3 DNA sequence: TGCGCCAGCAGCTTAGGAGGGTCTTATACGGACTTTTACAATGAGCAGTTCTTC.

This chain links TRBV5-5 with TRBJ2-5; possible D gene TRBD1, 7 bases. CDR1 and CDR2 from the germline V gene are SGHKS and YYEKEE (reference sequence). Trimming left V 4 bases short and J 4 bases short, with 17 bases between. The CDR3 totals 15 residues. The CDR3 spells CASSPEGALRETQYF. CDR3 sequence (DNA): TGTGCCAGCAGCCCGGAGGGGGCTTTACGAGAGACCCAGTACTTC.

V gene TRBV10-3 combines with J gene TRBJ2-1; D gene ambiguous. The V gene lost 4 bases and the J gene lost 1 base, with 11 bases spanning the gap. This CDR3 is built from 15 residues. Germline CDR1 is ENHRY and CDR2 is SYGVKD. CDR3 nucleotides: TGTGCCATCAGTGTAGTAGGGAAGTCCTACAATGAGCAGTTCTTC. As protein: CAISVVGKSYNEQFF.

The V gene is TRBV5-1, the J gene TRBJ1-2; D remains unclear. Trimming removed 4 bases from V and 4 bases from J, with 17 bases in between. This CDR3 region has 15 residues. The V gene's germline CDR1 is SGHRS and CDR2 YFSETQ. The chain's CDR3 is CASSRLRGEFYGYTF. CDR3 nucleotide sequence: TGCGCCAGCAGCCGTCTGCGCGGGGAATTCTATGGCTACACCTTC.

The chain joins TRBV7-9 to TRBJ1-1; 7 bases line up with TRBD1. V was clipped by 5 bases and J by 4 bases; unmatched bases: 10. The CDR3 has 15 amino acids. The germline CDR1 and CDR2 sequences are SEHNR and FQNEAQ (reference sequence). The CDR3 nucleotides are TGTGCCAGCAGCACCGCCGGGACAGCCCTCACTGAAGCTTTCTTT. Residues: CASSTAGTALTEAFF.

This clonotype was counted a few times. This chain links TRBV20-1 with TRBJ2-5, with D unclear. Trimming stripped 0 bases from V and 5 bases from J, with 13 bases between. CDR1 is DFQATT, CDR2 SNEGSKA, per germline (reference sequence). This CDR3 has 14 amino acids. The CDR3 sequence: CSARDPLVAETQYF. CDR3 DNA sequence: TGCAGTGCTAGAGATCCCCTAGTTGCTGAGACCCAGTACTTC.

The rearrangement uses TRBV29-1 and TRBJ1-2; D uncertain. The CDR3 runs 13 residues. Germline CDR1 SQVTM, CDR2 ANQGSEA. Trimming left V 5 bases short and J 4 bases short, with 14 bases between. CDR3 residues: CSVSGSVLYGYTF. In DNA, the CDR3 is TGCAGCGTTTCCGGTTCAGTTCTCTATGGCTACACCTTC.